This TCR beta chain stems from a study of blood T cell repertoires in COVID-19. Study details: T cells, B-cell-depleted T cells, or PBMCs provided the cDNA or gDNA that served as material.

This clone was seen only a few times. Per the original data handling: Amplifying reference gene primers gave estimates of nucleated cell counts. The data were produced by immunoSEQ multiplex PCR, yet TCRdb's version contains in-frame clones alone and is incomplete. That table furnishes V, J and clone size, whereas the DNA furnished D and trimming. The sample consists of around 100,000 clones, around four fifths of them appearing once. This CDR3 spans 15 amino acids. Germline CDR1 reads SGHRS; CDR2 reads YFSETQ. Trimming removed 2 bases from V and 7 bases from J, with 13 bases in between. The origin of this receptor is a woman in her 70s with acute or convalescent COVID-19. The material sequenced was peripheral blood. This chain joins TRBV5-1 and TRBJ1-6; D might be TRBD1 (6 bases). The CDR3 sequence is CASSFEDRSNSPLHF. For the CDR3, the DNA is TGCGCCAGCAGCTTTGAGGACAGATCCAATTCACCCCTCCACTTT.